The 30 T cell receptor beta chains reported below all come from one sample, sequenced in a study of blood T cell repertoires in COVID-19. Profiled with immunoSEQ multiplex PCR; TCRdb holds only in-frame clones, not every one. The profile shows 97,000 or so clones, roughly 80% of them singletons. Sequencing was carried out using peripheral blood. The receptors shown here come from a human donor in a cohort sampled during active COVID-19.

This rearrangement joins TRBV7-2 to TRBJ1-1; 7 nucleotides line up with TRBD1. CDR1 and CDR2 (germline): SGHTA, FQGNSA. Germline trimming cut 1 base from V and 8 bases from J; bases unmatched to any gene: 7. This CDR3 is 14 amino acids long. This CDR3 is CASSLVQGGREAFF. The CDR3 region has the DNA TGTGCCAGCAGCTTAGTTCAGGGGGGACGAGAAGCTTTCTTT.

This chain connects TRBV5-5 to TRBJ2-3, with a tentative D call TRBD2 (6 bases). Looked up from germline, CDR1 is SGHKS and CDR2 is YYEKEE (reference sequence). This CDR3 has 16 amino acids. Trimming cost V 0 bases and J 2 bases, with 13 bases left between them. The CDR3 loop reads CASSLGWGDLTDTQYF. In nucleotides, the CDR3 is TGTGCCAGCAGCTTGGGATGGGGGGACCTCACAGATACGCAGTATTTT.

J is TRBJ1-2 and V is TRBV2, with D perhaps matching TRBD1 (5 bases). V lost 7 bases, J lost 5 bases, and 17 bases lay in between. Germline V CDR1 and CDR2: SNHLY, FYNNEI. The length of the CDR3 is 14 residues. CDR3 sequence reads: CASKDTGSHYGYTF. For the CDR3, the DNA is TGTGCCAGCAAAGATACAGGAAGTCATTATGGCTACACCTTC. The full variable domain, in which reference TRBV2 and TRBJ1-2 provide the parts outside the CDR3, is EPEVTQTPSHQVTQMGQEVILRCVPISNHLYFYWYRQILGQKVEFLVSFYNNEISEKSEIFDDQFSVERPDGSNFTLKIRSTKLEDSAMYFCASKDTGSHYGYTFGSGTRLTVV.

J is TRBJ2-1 and V is TRBV24-1, with 8 bases aligning to TRBD1. The V gene's germline CDR1 is KGHDR and CDR2 SFDVKD. The CDR3 loop spans 14 amino acids. Trimming removed 2 bases from V and 10 bases from J; junction bases left unmatched: 6. CDR3 sequence reads: CATSDSRQGWEQFF. The DNA of the CDR3 is TGTGCCACCAGTGATTCACGACAGGGGTGGGAGCAGTTCTTC.

Worth noting for this clone: Mismatch with germline at one junction end may stem from a read error. The rearrangement uses TRBV28 and TRBJ2-1, with D maybe TRBD2 (6 bases). The CDR3 length is 11 residues. Per the germline V gene, CDR1 is MDHEN and CDR2 is SYDVKM. CDR3 loop: CASSYAEGTLF. CDR3 bases: TGTGCCAGCAGTTACGCGGAGGGCACCCTCTTC.

The chain carries TRBV6-5 and TRBJ2-5; no clear D. Per the germline V gene, CDR1 is MNHEY and CDR2 is SVGAGI. The CDR3 totals 14 residues. The ends were cut back, 8 bases at V and 1 base at J, with 14 bases in the middle. CDR3 DNA sequence: TGTGCCAGCTACCCCGGCAGGTTCCAAGAGACCCAGTACTTC. Protein sequence: CASYPGRFQETQYF.

This clone was recorded only once. CDR3 protein: CASSSGQGTEAFF. The CDR3 DNA is TGTGCCAGCAGTTCCGGACAGGGGACTGAAGCTTTCTTT. The chain links TRBV6-5 to TRBJ1-1; 9 nucleotides align to TRBD1. The CDR3 length is 13 residues. The germline V gene has CDR1 MNHEY and CDR2 SVGAGI. V dropped 4 bases and J dropped 5; count of bases not matched to a gene: 2.

This clone has only a few counts. The chain links TRBV5-1 to TRBJ2-7; D unresolved. The CDR3 totals 11 residues. CDR1 and CDR2 from the germline V gene are SGHRS and YFSETQ. The V and J ends lost 4 bases and 6 bases respectively, with 8 bases between them. CDR3 DNA: TGCGCCAGCAGCCGAGGTCCCGAGCAGTACTTC. Residues: CASSRGPEQYF.

This clone was observed a handful of times. The V gene is TRBV6-5, the J gene TRBJ2-1; 11 bases fit TRBD1. The CDR3 spans 14 residues. Trimming at V came to 2 bases and at J to 9 bases, leaving 3 bases not matched to a gene. Per germline, CDR1 MNHEY and CDR2 SVGAGI. The CDR3 reads CASSYTGQGAEQFF. In DNA form, the CDR3 reads TGTGCCAGCAGTTACACCGGACAGGGGGCTGAGCAGTTCTTC.

This chain joins TRBV20-1 and TRBJ1-2, with a weak D call TRBD1 (5 bases). V was trimmed by 6 bases and J by 10 bases, leaving 15 bases between them. CDR1 is DFQATT and CDR2 is SNEGSKA in the germline V gene (reference sequence). The CDR3 contains 11 residues. CDR3 bases: TGCAGTGCCTCACTGGGAGGGGTCTACACCTTC. Translating it yields CSASLGGVYTF.

CDR3 bases: TGTGCCAGCAGCCTAAGCCAAGGAGGAGGGGAAAAACTGTTTTTT. Translated: CASSLSQGGGEKLFF. The chain employs TRBV7-2 and TRBJ1-4; D unresolved. Germline assignment: CDR1 SGHTA and CDR2 FQGNSA. With 5 bases removed from V and 8 bases from J, the gap between germline ends came to 18 bases. The CDR3 loop spans 15 amino acids.

The chain couples TRBV5-5 to TRBJ1-1; D is perhaps TRBD1 (6 bases). This CDR3 region has 16 residues. Germline V gene lookup returns CDR1 SGHKS and CDR2 YYEKEE (reference sequence). With 0 bases removed from V and 5 bases from J, the gap between germline ends came to 17 bases. CDR3 residues: CASSLEVGGGRTEAFF. In DNA form, the CDR3 reads TGTGCCAGCAGCTTGGAAGTGGGCGGGGGCAGAACTGAAGCTTTCTTT.

This clone appeared once. The chain employs TRBV3-1 (or the pseudogene TRBV3-2) and TRBJ2-1; 9 nucleotides agree with TRBD2. J was trimmed by 3 bases and V by 4 bases; bases with no gene match: 7. Per germline, CDR1 LGHDT and CDR2 YNNKEL (reference sequence). The CDR3 contains 16 residues. Here the CDR3 DNA reads TGTGCCAGCAGCCCACCCGGGACTAGCCACTACAATGAGCAGTTCTTC. This translates into CASSPPGTSHYNEQFF.

This clone was seen a handful of times. The chain employs TRBV19 and TRBJ2-7; 8 nucleotides line up with TRBD1. The J segment lost 4 bases and the V segment lost 4 bases, leaving 3 bases of the junction unmatched. Germline values: CDR1 LNHDA, CDR2 SQIVND (reference sequence). This CDR3 has 13 amino acids. The CDR3: CASSTRGPYEQYF. CDR3 DNA sequence: TGTGCCAGTAGTACCAGGGGGCCATACGAGCAGTACTTC. Full variable domain (remainder filled in from reference TRBV19 and TRBJ2-7): DGGITQSPKYLFRKEGQNVTLSCEQNLNHDAMYWYRQDPGQGLRLIYYSQIVNDFQKGDIAEGYSVSREKKESFPLTVTSAQKNPTAFYLCASSTRGPYEQYFGPGTRLTVT.

The gene calls are TRBV7-3 and TRBJ2-4; 13 bases map to TRBD2. The V gene's germline CDR1 is SGHTA and CDR2 FQGTGA. The CDR3 runs to 15 residues. Trimming cost V 5 bases and J 10 bases; bases outside gene matches: 8. The CDR3 protein is CASSASPGLAGIQYF. The CDR3, as DNA: TGTGCCAGCAGCGCCAGCCCGGGACTAGCGGGGATTCAGTACTTC.

The chain carries TRBV7-6 and TRBJ2-7; no clear D gene. The V gene's germline CDR1 is SGHVS and CDR2 FNYEAQ. Deletions cut 2 bases from V and 5 bases from J, with 16 bases between. The CDR3 is made up of 15 amino acids. CDR3 nucleotide sequence: TGTGCCAGCAGCTTATCCGGTTCTATTGCGGACGAGCAGTACTTC. It yields the protein CASSLSGSIADEQYF.

V is TRBV14 and J is TRBJ1-1, with a weak D call TRBD1 (5 bases). With 5 bases removed from V and 1 base from J, the gap between germline ends came to 17 bases. This CDR3 region has 16 residues. Germline V lookup: CDR1 SGHDN, CDR2 FVKESK. This CDR3 reads CASSTRPGDRNTEAFF. CDR3 nucleotides: TGTGCCAGCAGCACCCGCCCAGGTGACAGGAACACTGAAGCTTTCTTT.

This clone was seen only once. J is TRBJ2-1 and V is TRBV7-2, with D tentatively TRBD2 (5 bases). The length of the CDR3 is 16 residues. Germline V CDR1 and CDR2: SGHTA, FQGNSA. V was clipped by 6 bases and J by 8 bases, with 23 bases between them. The CDR3 nucleotides read TGTGCCAGCAGTTCCCGTCCCACTGCCGGAGGAGATGAGCAGTTCTTC. Its translation is CASSSRPTAGGDEQFF.

The chain combines TRBV4-2 with TRBJ1-2; 7 nucleotides line up with TRBD1. J gave up 3 bases and V 6 bases, and 10 bases lay outside the gene matches. The V gene's germline CDR1 is LGHNA and CDR2 YNFKEQ. This CDR3 is 15 amino acids long. CDR3 loop: CASRPTGSLDYGYTF. CDR3 coding DNA: TGTGCCAGCAGGCCGACAGGGTCTCTAGACTATGGCTACACCTTC.

The chain is built from TRBV29-1 and TRBJ1-4, with 12 bases lining up with TRBD1. This CDR3 has 14 amino acids. Germline V CDR1 and CDR2: SQVTM, ANQGSEA. V shed 7 bases, J shed 3 bases, and the junction held 3 bases outside the gene matches. CDR3 region: CSAGTGGSNEKLFF. The DNA of the CDR3 is TGCAGCGCCGGGACAGGGGGCTCTAATGAAAAACTGTTTTTT.

With regard to this clone: Other DNA sequences in this sample translate to the same CDR3. The rearrangement uses TRBV5-1 and TRBJ2-3, with 10 bases lining up with TRBD2. The CDR3 is made up of 14 amino acids. V shed 4 bases, J shed 7 bases, and the junction held 6 bases outside the gene matches. Germline V gene sequence: CDR1 SGHRS, CDR2 YFSETQ. CDR3 nucleotide sequence: TGCGCCAGCAGCGCTAGCGGGGGAGGAAATACGCAGTATTTT. It yields the protein CASSASGGGNTQYF. Complete variable domain (other parts from reference TRBV5-1 and TRBJ2-3): KAGVTQTPRYLIKTRGQQVTLSCSPISGHRSVSWYQQTPGQGLQFLFEYFSETQRNKGNFPGRFSGRQFSNSRSEMNVSTLELGDSALYLCASSASGGGNTQYFGPGTRLTVL.

The chain carries TRBV2 and TRBJ1-6; tentative D call: TRBD1 (6 bases). Trimming took 9 bases from V and 7 from J, leaving 13 bases between them. The CDR3 extends over 13 amino acids. Per germline, CDR1 SNHLY and CDR2 FYNNEI. The CDR3 bases are TGTGCCAGTTGGGGGAGGGGGAATTCACCCCTCCACTTT. It specifies CASWGRGNSPLHF.

The V and J genes are TRBV7-2 and TRBJ2-7, with TRBD2 identical over 8 bases. The J segment lost 5 bases and the V segment lost 5 bases, leaving 5 bases of the junction unmatched. The germline V gene encodes CDR1 SGHTA and CDR2 FQGNSA. The CDR3 has 13 residues. The CDR3 region is CASSLQRGNEQYF. The DNA of the CDR3 is TGTGCCAGCAGCCTCCAGCGGGGGAACGAGCAGTACTTC.

CDR3 region: CASKNRWNTEAFF. As DNA, the CDR3 is TGTGCCAGCAAGAACAGGTGGAACACTGAAGCTTTCTTT. The V gene is TRBV6-5, the J gene TRBJ1-1; possibly TRBD1 for D (5 bases). CDR1 is MNHEY and CDR2 is SVGAGI in the germline V gene. The CDR3 is 13 amino acids. The V end was cut by 7 bases, the J end by 1 base, with 10 bases between.

V usage is TRBV11-2 and J usage is TRBJ2-5, with 7 nucleotides matching TRBD1. V shed 1 base, J shed 0 bases, and the junction held 11 bases outside the gene matches. The CDR3 length is 18 residues. Germline V gene lookup returns CDR1 SGHAT and CDR2 FQNNGV. CDR3 nucleotide sequence: TGTGCCAGCAGCTTAGGAGTGTCTGGCAGGGGGAACCAAGAGACCCAGTACTTC. It encodes CASSLGVSGRGNQETQYF.

V gene TRBV18 combines with J gene TRBJ2-5, with D perhaps TRBD2 (7 bases). V dropped 3 bases and J dropped 4 bases, with 9 bases sitting between them. CDR1 KGHSH and CDR2 LQKENI come from the germline V gene. The CDR3 totals 13 residues. This CDR3 is CASSPGGPETQYF. Here the CDR3 DNA reads TGTGCCAGCTCACCCGGGGGGCCAGAGACCCAGTACTTC.

The chain couples TRBV28 to TRBJ1-5, with a weak D call TRBD1 (6 bases). The length of the CDR3 is 14 residues. Germline V gives CDR1 MDHEN, CDR2 SYDVKM. V was pared by 8 bases and J by 0 bases, with 11 bases between. The CDR3 reads CASGDTYSNQPQHF. Here the CDR3 DNA reads TGTGCCAGCGGGGACACCTATAGCAATCAGCCCCAGCATTTT.

The chain carries TRBV28 and TRBJ1-4; 8 nucleotides line up with TRBD1. The CDR3 is 14 residues long. V was clipped by 4 bases and J by 7 bases; unmatched bases: 5. Looked up from germline, CDR1 is MDHEN and CDR2 is SYDVKM. The CDR3 is CASSSQGAAEKLFF. The CDR3 DNA is TGTGCCAGCAGTTCTCAGGGGGCGGCTGAAAAACTGTTTTTT.

V gene TRBV2 combines with J gene TRBJ1-6; no clear D gene. Between the trimmed V and J ends, which lost 8 bases and 0 bases, there was a span of 8 bases. CDR3 size: 14 residues. Germline loops: CDR1 SNHLY, CDR2 FYNNEI. CDR3 loop: CASGQDSYNSPLHF. CDR3 DNA sequence: TGTGCCAGCGGGCAAGACTCCTATAATTCACCCCTCCACTTT.

The genes are TRBV5-4 and TRBJ2-7, with 9 bases fitting TRBD1. V lost 0 bases and J lost 3; bases outside the gene matches: 7. Germline V lookup: CDR1 SGHNT, CDR2 YYREEE (reference sequence). The CDR3 loop spans 16 amino acids. The CDR3 DNA reads TGTGCCAGCAGCTTGGGGGCCGGGACAGGGTACTACGAGCAGTACTTC. Translation: CASSLGAGTGYYEQYF.